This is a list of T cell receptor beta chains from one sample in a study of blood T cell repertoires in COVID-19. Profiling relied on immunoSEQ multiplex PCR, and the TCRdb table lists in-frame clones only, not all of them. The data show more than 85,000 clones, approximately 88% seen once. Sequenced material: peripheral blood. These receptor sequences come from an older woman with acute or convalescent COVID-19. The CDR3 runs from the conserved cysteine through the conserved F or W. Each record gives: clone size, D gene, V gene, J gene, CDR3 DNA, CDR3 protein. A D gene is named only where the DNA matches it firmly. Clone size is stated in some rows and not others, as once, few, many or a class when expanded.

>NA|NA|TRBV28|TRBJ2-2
TGTGCCAGCTCGGGGGCAGGGGGGAACACCGGGGAGCTGTTTTTT
CASSGAGGNTGELFF
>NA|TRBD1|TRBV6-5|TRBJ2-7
TGTGCCAGCAGTTATGGGACAGAGACCTACGAGCAGTACTTC
CASSYGTETYEQYF
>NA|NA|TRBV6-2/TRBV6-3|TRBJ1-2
TGTGCCAGCAGTTACAGAGGGCCTGATGGCTACACCTTC
CASSYRGPDGYTF
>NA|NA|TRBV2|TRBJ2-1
TGTGCCAGCAGGGGTCGAGGACAAGCCTACAATGAGCAGTTCTTC
CASRGRGQAYNEQFF
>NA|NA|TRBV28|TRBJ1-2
TGTGCCAGCAGACCCGACCCTAGCTATGGCTACACCTTC
CASRPDPSYGYTF
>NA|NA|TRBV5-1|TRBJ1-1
TGCGCCAGCAGCTTGGATAAACAGAACACTGAAGCTTTCTTT
CASSLDKQNTEAFF
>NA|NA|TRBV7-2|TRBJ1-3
TGTGCCAGCAGCCCACAGATCTCTGGAAACACCATATATTTT
CASSPQISGNTIYF
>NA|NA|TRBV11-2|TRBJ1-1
TGTGCCAGCAGCCCAAGCAACCTGCCTAACTTT
CASSPSNLPNF
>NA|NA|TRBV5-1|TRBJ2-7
TGCGCCAGCAGCTTGGGGGCAACTTCCTACGAGCAGTACTTC
CASSLGATSYEQYF
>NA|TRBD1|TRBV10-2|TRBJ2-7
TGCGCCAGCAGGGAGGGACAGGGGATCTACGAGCAGTACTTC
CASREGQGIYEQYF
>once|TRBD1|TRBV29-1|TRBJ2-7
TGCAGCGTTGCCCCGGGGACAGGGGGCCTCGAGCAGTACTTC
CSVAPGTGGLEQYF
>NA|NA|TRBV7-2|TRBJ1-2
TGTGCCAGCAGCACAGCCACCGGGACGATCGACGGGAGGGGCTACACCTTC
CASSTATGTIDGRGYTF
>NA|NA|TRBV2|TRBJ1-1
TGTGCCAGCAGTGTCGACGGACAGATCACTGAAGCTTTCTTT
CASSVDGQITEAFF
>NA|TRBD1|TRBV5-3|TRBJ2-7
TGTGCCAGAAGCAAACAGGGGGCGTATAAGTACGAGCAGTACTTC
CARSKQGAYKYEQYF
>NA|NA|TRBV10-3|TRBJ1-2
TGTGCCATCAGTGAGTCAAGGGGCCATGGCTACACCTTC
CAISESRGHGYTF
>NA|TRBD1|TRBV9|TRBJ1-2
TGTGCCAGCAGCGTTGGGACAGCCCTCAGCTATGGCTACACCTTC
CASSVGTALSYGYTF
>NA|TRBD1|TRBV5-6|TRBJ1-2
TGTGCCAGCAGCCCGGATACAGGGGACTATGGCTACACCTTC
CASSPDTGDYGYTF
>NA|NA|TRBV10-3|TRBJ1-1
TGTGCCATCAGTGGGAACAGGGACACTGAAGCTTTCTTT
CAISGNRDTEAFF
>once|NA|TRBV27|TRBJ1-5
TGTGCCAGCAGGCCGTTTCCGGTCAATCAGCCCCAGCATTTT
CASRPFPVNQPQHF
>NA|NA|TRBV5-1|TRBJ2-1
TGCGCCAGCAGCTTGGGAGGGGGGACAGAGACCAATGAGCAGTTCTTC
CASSLGGGTETNEQFF
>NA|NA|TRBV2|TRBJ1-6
TGTGCCAGCAGTGAGGGGCGGCGCCATTCACCCCTCCACTTT
CASSEGRRHSPLHF
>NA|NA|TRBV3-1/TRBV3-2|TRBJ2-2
TGTGCCAGCAGCCCCGAGTTGGAGCTGTTTTTT
CASSPELELFF